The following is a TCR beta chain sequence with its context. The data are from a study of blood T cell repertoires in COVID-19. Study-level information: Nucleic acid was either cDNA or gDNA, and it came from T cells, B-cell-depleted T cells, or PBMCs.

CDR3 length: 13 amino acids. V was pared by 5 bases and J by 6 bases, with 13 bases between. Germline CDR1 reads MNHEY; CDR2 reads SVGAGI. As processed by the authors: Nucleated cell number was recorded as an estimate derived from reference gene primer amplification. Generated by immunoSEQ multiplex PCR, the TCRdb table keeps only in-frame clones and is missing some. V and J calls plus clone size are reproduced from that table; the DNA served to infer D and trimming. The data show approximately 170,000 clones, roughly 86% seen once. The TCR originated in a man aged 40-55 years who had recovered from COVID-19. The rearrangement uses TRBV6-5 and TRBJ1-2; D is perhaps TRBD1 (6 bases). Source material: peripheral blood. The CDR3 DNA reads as TGTGCCAGCAGTAGGACAGAGAGACATGGCTACACCTTC. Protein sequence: CASSRTERHGYTF.